This is a list of T cell receptor beta chains from one sample in a study of T cell responses to AZD1222 COVID-19 vaccine. Clones were sequenced by immunoSEQ multiplex PCR, and TCRdb holds only the in-frame ones, with some missing. The data contain under 200,000 clones, 85% to 95% of them singletons. The sample consisted of peripheral blood, taken on day 0 of AZD1222 vaccination. The receptors stem from an adult in good health. Each CDR3 is given with its conserved first and last residue. The D gene is left open where the match is weak. The size field is filled for only some rows; it gives once, few, many or a size class.

CDR3 protein: CATSRAAGGESPLHF; CDR3 DNA: TGTGCCACCAGCAGAGCTGCAGGGGGCGAGTCACCCCTCCACTTT; clone size: few; D gene: TRBD1; V gene: TRBV15; J gene: TRBJ1-6
CDR3 protein: CASSARPASSYNSPLHF; CDR3 DNA: TGTGCCAGCAGCGCACGTCCAGCGAGCTCCTATAATTCACCCCTCCACTTT; clone size: -; D gene: -; V gene: TRBV13; J gene: TRBJ1-6
CDR3 protein: CASSEDSGGIYEQYF; CDR3 DNA: TGTGCCAGTAGCGAAGATAGCGGGGGGATCTACGAGCAGTACTTC; clone size: once; D gene: TRBD2; V gene: TRBV19; J gene: TRBJ2-7
CDR3 protein: CASGGTGGSNQPQHF; CDR3 DNA: TGTGCCAGTGGGGGTACAGGGGGCTCCAATCAGCCCCAGCATTTT; clone size: -; D gene: TRBD1; V gene: TRBV19; J gene: TRBJ1-5
CDR3 protein: CASSYSVGGTSGSYSYEQYF; CDR3 DNA: TGTGCCAGCAGTTACTCTGTGGGTGGGACTAGCGGTTCTTACTCCTACGAGCAGTACTTC; clone size: -; D gene: TRBD2; V gene: TRBV27; J gene: TRBJ2-7
CDR3 protein: CASSNRGQQPQHF; CDR3 DNA: TGTGCCAGTTCCAACAGGGGTCAACAGCCCCAGCATTTT; clone size: -; D gene: TRBD1; V gene: TRBV3-1/TRBV3-2; J gene: TRBJ1-5
CDR3 protein: CASSPGQGLTSGNTIYF; CDR3 DNA: TGTGCCAGCAGTCCGGGACAGGGACTTACCTCTGGAAACACCATATATTTT; clone size: -; D gene: TRBD1; V gene: TRBV27; J gene: TRBJ1-3
CDR3 protein: CASSRGVPWGYTF; CDR3 DNA: TGTGCCAGCTCACGCGGGGTTCCTTGGGGCTACACCTTC; clone size: -; D gene: -; V gene: TRBV18; J gene: TRBJ1-2
CDR3 protein: CASSLGLKNTGELFF; CDR3 DNA: TGCGCCAGCAGCTTGGGACTGAAGAACACCGGGGAGCTGTTTTTT; clone size: -; D gene: -; V gene: TRBV5-1; J gene: TRBJ2-2
CDR3 protein: CASSLLGTGGSGEQYF; CDR3 DNA: TGTGCCAGCAGTTTATTGGGGACAGGGGGGTCCGGCGAGCAGTACTTC; clone size: -; D gene: TRBD1; V gene: TRBV27; J gene: TRBJ2-7
CDR3 protein: CASSQADDYGYTF; CDR3 DNA: TGCGCCAGCAGCCAAGCCGACGACTATGGCTACACCTTC; clone size: -; D gene: -; V gene: TRBV4-1; J gene: TRBJ1-2
CDR3 protein: CASNRAGTTNEKLFF; CDR3 DNA: TGTGCCAGCAACCGCGCCGGGACAACTAATGAAAAACTGTTTTTT; clone size: -; D gene: -; V gene: TRBV5-4; J gene: TRBJ1-4
CDR3 protein: CASSPGTRTEQYF; CDR3 DNA: TGCGCCAGCAGTCCCGGGACTAGAACCGAGCAGTACTTC; clone size: -; D gene: TRBD2; V gene: TRBV5-1; J gene: TRBJ2-7
CDR3 protein: CASSPDADRFTEAFF; CDR3 DNA: TGTGCCAGCAGCCCAGACGCGGACAGGTTCACTGAAGCTTTCTTT; clone size: -; D gene: TRBD1; V gene: TRBV5-4; J gene: TRBJ1-1
CDR3 protein: CASSRAGGWHGYTF; CDR3 DNA: TGTGCCAGCAGCCGGGCAGGGGGCTGGCATGGCTACACCTTC; clone size: once; D gene: TRBD1; V gene: TRBV3-1/TRBV3-2; J gene: TRBJ1-2
CDR3 protein: CASTGLSRNTEAFF; CDR3 DNA: TGTGCCAGCACAGGCCTGTCCCGGAACACTGAAGCTTTCTTT; clone size: -; D gene: -; V gene: TRBV6-5; J gene: TRBJ1-1
CDR3 protein: CASSVKGGGYTF; CDR3 DNA: TGTGCCAGCAGCGTGAAGGGGGGTGGCTACACCTTC; clone size: -; D gene: -; V gene: TRBV9; J gene: TRBJ1-2
CDR3 protein: CASSEMDRNTEAFF; CDR3 DNA: TGTGCCAGCAGTGAAATGGACAGGAACACTGAAGCTTTCTTT; clone size: -; D gene: -; V gene: TRBV6-1; J gene: TRBJ1-1
CDR3 protein: CASRTSGTSYNEQFF; CDR3 DNA: TGCGCCAGCCGGACTAGCGGGACCTCCTACAATGAGCAGTTCTTC; clone size: -; D gene: TRBD2; V gene: TRBV10-2; J gene: TRBJ2-1
CDR3 protein: CASSLRRGGTNEKLFF; CDR3 DNA: TGCGCCAGCAGCCTACGAAGGGGTGGGACTAATGAAAAACTGTTTTTT; clone size: -; D gene: -; V gene: TRBV5-1; J gene: TRBJ1-4